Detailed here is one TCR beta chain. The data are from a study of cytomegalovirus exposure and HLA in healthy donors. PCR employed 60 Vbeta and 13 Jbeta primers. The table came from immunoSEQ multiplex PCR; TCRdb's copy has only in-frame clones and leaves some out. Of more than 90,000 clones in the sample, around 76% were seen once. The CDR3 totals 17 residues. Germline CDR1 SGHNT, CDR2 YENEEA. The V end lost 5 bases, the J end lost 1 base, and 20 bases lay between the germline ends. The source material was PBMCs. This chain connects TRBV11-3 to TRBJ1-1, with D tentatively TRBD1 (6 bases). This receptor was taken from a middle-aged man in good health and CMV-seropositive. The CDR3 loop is CASSPRATGRPNTEAFF. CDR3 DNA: TGTGCCAGCAGCCCGCGCGCGACAGGACGGCCGAACACTGAAGCTTTCTTT. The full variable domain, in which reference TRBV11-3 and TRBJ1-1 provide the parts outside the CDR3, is EAGVVQSPRYKIIEKKQPVAFWCNPISGHNTLYWYLQNLGQGPELLIRYENEEAVDDSQLPKDRFSAERLKGVDSTLKIQPAELGDSAVYLCASSPRATGRPNTEAFFGQGTRLTVV.